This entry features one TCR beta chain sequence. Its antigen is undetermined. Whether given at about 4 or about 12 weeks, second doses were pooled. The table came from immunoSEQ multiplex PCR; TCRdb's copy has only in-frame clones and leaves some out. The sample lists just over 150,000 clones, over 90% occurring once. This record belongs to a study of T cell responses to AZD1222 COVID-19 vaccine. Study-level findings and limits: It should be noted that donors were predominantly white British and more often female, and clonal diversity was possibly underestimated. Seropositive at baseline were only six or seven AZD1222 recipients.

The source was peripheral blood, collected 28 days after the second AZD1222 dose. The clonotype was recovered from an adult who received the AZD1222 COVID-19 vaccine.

CDR3 DNA: TGCGCCAGCAGCTCGACTGCCAATGAGCAGTTCTTC. This codes for CASSSTANEQFF. This rearrangement joins TRBV5-1 to TRBJ2-1; no clear D gene. Germline V gene lookup returns CDR1 SGHRS and CDR2 YFSETQ. The CDR3 is 12 amino acids. Between the trimmed V and J ends, which lost 3 bases and 6 bases, there was a span of 7 bases.